This is a list of T cell receptor beta chains from one sample in a study of cytomegalovirus exposure and HLA in healthy donors. Assay: immunoSEQ multiplex PCR; the TCRdb copy retains only in-frame clones and omits some. The data show more than 50,000 clones, and the top ten clones hold roughly an eighth. Sequenced material: PBMCs. These receptors were collected from a man between 18 and 29 years old in good health and CMV-seropositive. The conserved cysteine and the conserved F or W are not part of the CDR3 here. A D gene is named only where the DNA matches it firmly.

>TRBD1|TRBJ1-3|TRBV6-5
ASRLRQGSGNTIY
>.|TRBJ1-3|TRBV7-9
ASSSTPTRSGNTIY
>.|TRBJ1-3|TRBV6-5
ASSYGDSGAGNTIY
>.|.|TRBV2
ASRMNTGLGYEQY
>TRBD2|TRBJ2-7|TRBV7-8
ASSLAGGQYEQY
>TRBD1|TRBJ2-3|TRBV30
AWGAGTGTDTQY
>.|TRBJ1-4|TRBV5-1
ASSLASNEKLF
>.|TRBJ1-1|TRBV7-3
ATRLGQNTEAF
>TRBD1|TRBJ1-2|TRBV25-1
ASSPPSGTGGNYGYT
>.|TRBJ1-1|TRBV6-1
ASSPRQMNTEAF
>TRBD2|TRBJ2-1|TRBV5-1
ASSAGAGADEQF
>TRBD2|TRBJ2-1|TRBV6-5
ASSYIPLAGVHEQF
>.|.|TRBV4-1
ASSPLTGDEQY
>TRBD2|TRBJ2-1|TRBV6-5
ASISGIGSEQF
>TRBD1|TRBJ1-1|TRBV19
ASSIVGTGLTEAF
>TRBD2|TRBJ2-3|TRBV5-6
ASSLGTSGYTDTQY
>.|TRBJ2-5|TRBV16
ASSQSAGGMETQY
>.|TRBJ2-7|TRBV5-1
ASSPAGSYEQY
>TRBD2|TRBJ2-7|TRBV6-1
ASSGTSGNSYEQY
>.|TRBJ2-1|TRBV5-1
ASRAIGVNNEQF
>.|TRBJ2-3|TRBV20-1
SSGGIDTQY
>.|TRBJ2-7|TRBV27
ASSLDFSYEQY
>TRBD1|TRBJ1-2|TRBV5-1
ASSLGDRTNGYT
>TRBD2|TRBJ2-3|TRBV6-1
ASGTSGTDTQY
>TRBD1|TRBJ2-3|TRBV5-1
ASSLVSGTGGQDTQY
>.|TRBJ1-2|TRBV21-1
ASSTFGQGSNYGYT
>.|TRBJ1-1|TRBV10-2
ASSESRVPEAF
>.|TRBJ2-5|TRBV25-1
ASSRRERETQY
>TRBD2|TRBJ2-3|TRBV25-1
ASSVGQGGDTQY
>.|TRBJ2-1|TRBV5-6
ASSFVGFPGTGYNEQF
>.|TRBJ1-1|TRBV10-3
AISEGQGYTEAF
>.|TRBJ2-1|TRBV10-1
ASSDLNEQF
>.|TRBJ2-5|TRBV15
ATSTRETETQY
>TRBD1|TRBJ1-2|TRBV19
ASIRGGNYGYT
>TRBD2|TRBJ2-1|TRBV9
ASSVEGWGLAGYNEQF
>TRBD2|TRBJ2-7|TRBV28
ASSLLGTSGPYEQY
>TRBD2|TRBJ2-5|TRBV7-8
ASSLGFVVAGREMETQY
>TRBD1|TRBJ1-2|TRBV27
ASSSIPTGGNYGYT
>.|TRBJ1-2|TRBV27
ASSETAWAGYGYT
>.|TRBJ2-3|TRBV19
ASGGPVSTDTQY
>.|TRBJ2-6|TRBV5-4
ASGAIGGTDGVLT
>.|TRBJ2-5|TRBV5-1
ASSPGRQETQY